A single sample is the source of the 17 T cell receptor beta chains below, sequenced in a study of T cell responses to AZD1222 COVID-19 vaccine. The table came from immunoSEQ multiplex PCR; TCRdb's copy has only in-frame clones and leaves some out. The profile covers 150,000 to 200,000 clones, with approximately 92% appearing a single time and 1% to 1.5% taken by the ten largest. Here the sequenced sample was peripheral blood, taken on day 0 of AZD1222 vaccination. The receptors come from an adult in good health.

V is TRBV18 and J is TRBJ2-3, with a tentative D call TRBD2 (5 bases). This CDR3 spans 15 amino acids. Germline CDR1 KGHSH, CDR2 LQKENI. V was trimmed by 0 bases and J by 3 bases, leaving 10 bases between them. CDR3 DNA sequence: TGTGCCAGCTCACCACCGTCGGGGATGACAGATACGCAGTATTTT. This codes for CASSPPSGMTDTQYF.

This clone was found a few times. This chain joins TRBV11-3 and TRBJ2-2; D gene uncertain. The CDR3 is made up of 14 amino acids. Trimming removed 4 bases from V and 3 bases from J, with 9 bases in between. From germline, CDR1 is SGHNT and CDR2 YENEEA. The CDR3 DNA follows: TGTGCCAGCAGCTCCTTTGTGGACACCGGGGAGCTGTTTTTT. Translation: CASSSFVDTGELFF.

This clone has a handful of counts. V is TRBV9 and J is TRBJ2-2, with D perhaps matching TRBD1 or TRBD2 (5 bases each). Trimming cost V 4 bases and J 8 bases, with 18 bases left between them. Looked up from germline, CDR1 is SGDLS and CDR2 is YYNGEE. The CDR3 runs to 15 residues. In DNA, the CDR3 is TGTGCCAGCAGCACGGGACCCCCCTCGGGAGGGGAGCTGTTTTTT. This codes for CASSTGPPSGGELFF.

The CDR3 region is CASSREGGWEQYF. The DNA for the CDR3 is TGTGCCAGCAGCCGGGAAGGGGGCTGGGAGCAGTACTTC. The rearrangement links TRBV3-1 (or the pseudogene TRBV3-2) to TRBJ2-7; 7 bases are a match to TRBD1. Trimming removed 4 bases from V and 7 bases from J; junction bases left unmatched: 7. There are 13 residues in the CDR3. Germline V gene data show CDR1 as LGHDT and CDR2 as YNNKEL (reference sequence).

The chain recombines TRBV10-2 with TRBJ2-5, with D uncertain. Germline loops: CDR1 WSHSY, CDR2 SAAADI. The CDR3 runs to 13 residues. Deletions cut 4 bases from V and 2 bases from J, with 8 bases between. The CDR3 coding sequence is TGCGCCAGCAGTGTCACTGTTCAAGAGACCCAGTACTTC. Amino acid sequence: CASSVTVQETQYF.

The table lists this clone with a count of one. V usage is TRBV9 and J usage is TRBJ1-2; D unclear. Trimming pared 0 bases from V and 6 bases from J, leaving 9 bases between. The germline gives CDR1 SGDLS, CDR2 YYNGEE. The CDR3 sequence is 13 residues long. In DNA, the CDR3 is TGTGCCAGCAGCGTAGAAACACTAGATGGCTACACCTTC. This gives the protein CASSVETLDGYTF.

CDR3 in amino acids: CASSLGPGMNTEAFF. The DNA of the CDR3 is TGTGCCAGCAGCTTAGGACCGGGGATGAACACTGAAGCTTTCTTT. The gene calls are TRBV7-8 and TRBJ1-1, with D unclear. Trimming cost V 1 base and J 0 bases, with 9 bases left between them. The CDR3 covers 15 residues. Germline V gene sequence: CDR1 SGHVS, CDR2 FQNEAQ.

This clone showed up just once. The rearrangement links TRBV29-1 to TRBJ2-1, with 7 bases matching TRBD1. The CDR3 runs to 12 residues. Per the germline V gene, CDR1 is SQVTM and CDR2 is ANQGSEA. The V gene end was trimmed by 4 bases and the J gene end by 6 bases; junction bases not matched to a gene: 3. CDR3 bases: TGCAGCGTTGGAGACAGGGTCAATGAGCAGTTCTTC. The encoded protein is CSVGDRVNEQFF.

J is TRBJ1-3 and V is TRBV24-1; D not resolved. The CDR3 loop spans 13 amino acids. Trimming cost V 9 bases and J 0 bases, with 8 bases left between them. Germline V lookup: CDR1 KGHDR, CDR2 SFDVKD. The CDR3 loop reads CATSATSGNTIYF. CDR3 nucleotides: TGTGCCACCTCAGCCACCTCTGGAAACACCATATATTTT.

The V call is TRBV11-2, the J call TRBJ2-7; tentatively, D is TRBD1 (6 bases). V shed 0 bases and J shed 3 bases, with 6 bases lying between them. Germline CDR1 reads SGHAT; CDR2 reads FQNNGV. This CDR3 region has 13 residues. This chain's CDR3 is CASSLDRGYEQYF. The CDR3 DNA follows: TGTGCCAGCAGCTTAGACAGGGGCTACGAGCAGTACTTC.

The sample holds one count of this clone. V and J are TRBV18 and TRBJ1-1; no reliable D call. The germline V and J ends were trimmed by 4 bases and 1 base, with 13 bases remaining between them. Germline V CDR1 and CDR2: KGHSH, LQKENI. The CDR3 runs 15 residues. The CDR3 loop reads CASSLPRAGNTEAFF. As DNA, the CDR3 is TGTGCCAGCTCACTCCCTCGTGCCGGGAACACTGAAGCTTTCTTT.

The rearrangement joins TRBV11-2 to TRBJ1-2; no firm D call. CDR1 and CDR2 from the germline V gene are SGHAT and FQNNGV. The V gene lost 11 bases and the J gene lost 4 bases, with 11 bases spanning the gap. The CDR3 spans 11 residues. The CDR3 nucleotides read TGTGCCGTGGCCACGGCCTATGGCTACACCTTC. This translates into CAVATAYGYTF.

The CDR3 sequence: CASSQTTGVSNNEQFF. The CDR3 region has the DNA TGTGCCAGCAGCCAAACGACAGGGGTGAGCAACAATGAGCAGTTCTTC. The chain combines TRBV3-1 (or the pseudogene TRBV3-2) with TRBJ2-1; 8 nucleotides align to TRBD1. This CDR3 has 16 residues. J gave up 5 bases and V 2 bases, and 8 bases lay outside the gene matches. CDR1 and CDR2 from the germline V gene are LGHDT and YNNKEL (reference sequence).

The V gene is TRBV5-6, the J gene TRBJ2-1; the match to TRBD2 covers 10 bases. V was pared by 7 bases and J by 3 bases, with 4 bases of the junction left unmatched. The germline V gene encodes CDR1 SGHDT and CDR2 YYEEEE. The CDR3 has 14 residues. The chain's CDR3 is CASSLAGDYNEQFF. For the CDR3, the DNA is TGTGCCAGCTCCCTAGCGGGGGACTACAATGAGCAGTTCTTC.

For the CDR3, the DNA is TGTGCCAGCAGTACTCCCCCGGGGGGCAAGCAGTACTTC. This sequence encodes CASSTPPGGKQYF. V and J are TRBV6-5 and TRBJ2-7, with D tentatively TRBD2 (7 bases). This CDR3 region has 13 residues. The V gene lost 5 bases and the J gene lost 8 bases, with 16 bases spanning the gap. The germline V gene encodes CDR1 MNHEY and CDR2 SVGAGI.

This rearrangement joins TRBV6-2 or TRBV6-3 to TRBJ1-1, with D perhaps TRBD1 (5 bases). The V gene's germline CDR1 is MNHEY and CDR2 SVGEGT. V lost 5 bases to trimming and J lost 6 bases, with 13 bases between them. There are 13 residues in the CDR3. The CDR3 sequence is CASSPQGRPEAFF. Here the CDR3 DNA reads TGTGCCAGCAGTCCCCAGGGTCGCCCTGAAGCTTTCTTT.

This chain joins TRBV6-5 and TRBJ2-2; D perhaps matches TRBD1 (6 bases). Germline V gene sequence: CDR1 MNHEY, CDR2 SVGAGI. V was clipped by 6 bases and J by 5 bases, with 10 bases between them. The CDR3 totals 13 residues. The CDR3 is CASRPTGTGELFF. In DNA form, the CDR3 reads TGTGCCAGCAGGCCCACAGGGACCGGGGAGCTGTTTTTT.